The clone carrying this TCR beta chain has just a few counts. Germline lookup yields CDR1 GTSNPN and CDR2 SVGIG (reference sequence). Trimming pared 0 bases from V and 4 bases from J, leaving 16 bases between. This CDR3 contains 16 residues. This entry is derived from a study of blood T cell repertoires in COVID-19. Across the study: PBMCs, B-cell-depleted T cells, or T cells were the source of the cDNA or gDNA that made up the material.

Participants were aged roughly 18 to 90 years from more than 20 US areas. Clinical histories supplied by participants themselves formed the basis of cohort assignment. Assay: immunoSEQ multiplex PCR; the TCRdb copy retains only in-frame clones and omits some. The sample gives roughly 250,000 clones, 70% to 90% of which show up once; about 1.2% is in the top ten. Sequencing was performed on PBMCs or T cells enriched from blood (not recorded which). The chain couples TRBV30 to TRBJ1-5, with D possibly matching TRBD1 (5 bases). The receptor was derived from a woman in her 40s with acute COVID-19. The CDR3 protein is CAWSVGWGNGNQPQHF. In DNA, the CDR3 is TGTGCCTGGAGTGTAGGCTGGGGCAATGGGAATCAGCCCCAGCATTTT.